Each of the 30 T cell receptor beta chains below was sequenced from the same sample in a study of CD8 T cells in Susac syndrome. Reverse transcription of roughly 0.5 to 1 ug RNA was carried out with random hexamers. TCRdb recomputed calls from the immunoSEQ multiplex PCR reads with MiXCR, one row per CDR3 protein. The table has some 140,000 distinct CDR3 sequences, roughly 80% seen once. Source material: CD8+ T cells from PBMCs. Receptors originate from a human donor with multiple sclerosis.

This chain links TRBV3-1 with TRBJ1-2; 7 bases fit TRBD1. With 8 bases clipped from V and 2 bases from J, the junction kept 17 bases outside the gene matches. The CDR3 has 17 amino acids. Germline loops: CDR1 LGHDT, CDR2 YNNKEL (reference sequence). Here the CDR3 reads CASGPDNALQGNYGYTF. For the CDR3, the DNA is TGTGCCAGCGGCCCCGATAATGCCCTACAGGGGAACTATGGCTACACCTTC. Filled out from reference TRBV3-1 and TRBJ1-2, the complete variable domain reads DTAVSQTPKYLVTQMGNDKSIKCEQNLGHDTMYWYKQDSKKFLKIMFSYNNKELIINETVPNRFSPKSPDKAHLNLHINSLELGDSAVYFCASGPDNALQGNYGYTFGSGTRLTVV.

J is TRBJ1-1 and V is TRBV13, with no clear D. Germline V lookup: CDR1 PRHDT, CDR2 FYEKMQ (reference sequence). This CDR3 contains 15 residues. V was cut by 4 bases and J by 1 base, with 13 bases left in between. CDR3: CASSSLMVRNTEAFF. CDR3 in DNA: TGTGCCAGCAGCTCCTTGATGGTTAGGAACACTGAAGCTTTCTTT.

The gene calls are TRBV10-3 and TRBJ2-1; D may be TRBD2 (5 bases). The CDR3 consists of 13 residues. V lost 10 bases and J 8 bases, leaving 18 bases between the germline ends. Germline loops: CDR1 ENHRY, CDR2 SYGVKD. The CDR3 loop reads CATDPKGSDEQFF. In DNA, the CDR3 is TGTGCCACCGATCCCAAGGGTAGCGATGAGCAGTTCTTC.

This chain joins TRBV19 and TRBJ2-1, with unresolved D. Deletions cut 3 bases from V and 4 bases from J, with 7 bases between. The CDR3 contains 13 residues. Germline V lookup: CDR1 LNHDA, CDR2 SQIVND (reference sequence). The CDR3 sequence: CASSMDLYNEQFF. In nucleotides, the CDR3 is TGTGCCAGTAGTATGGACCTTTACAATGAGCAGTTCTTC. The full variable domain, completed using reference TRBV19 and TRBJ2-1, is DGGITQSPKYLFRKEGQNVTLSCEQNLNHDAMYWYRQDPGQGLRLIYYSQIVNDFQKGDIAEGYSVSREKKESFPLTVTSAQKNPTAFYLCASSMDLYNEQFFGPGTRLTVL.

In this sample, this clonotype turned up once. CDR3 nucleotides: TGTGCCAGCAGCCCTGGACTAACCGGAGGGGAGACCCAGTACTTC. Translated: CASSPGLTGGETQYF. This chain connects TRBV3-1 to TRBJ2-5; a possible D gene is TRBD2 (6 bases). V was shortened by 4 bases and J by 5 bases, with 17 bases between the two germline ends. Germline-derived CDR1 and CDR2 are LGHDT and YNNKEL (reference sequence). CDR3 length: 15 residues.

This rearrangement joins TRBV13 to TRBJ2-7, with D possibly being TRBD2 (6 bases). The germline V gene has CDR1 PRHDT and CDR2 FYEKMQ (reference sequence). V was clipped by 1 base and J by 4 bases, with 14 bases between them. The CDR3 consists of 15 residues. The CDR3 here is CASSLVNGSRYEQYV. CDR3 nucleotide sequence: TGTGCCAGCAGCTTAGTAAACGGGAGTAGGTACGAGCAGTACGTC.

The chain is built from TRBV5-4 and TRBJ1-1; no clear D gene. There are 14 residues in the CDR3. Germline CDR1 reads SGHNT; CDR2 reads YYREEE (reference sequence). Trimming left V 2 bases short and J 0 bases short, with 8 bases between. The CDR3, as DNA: TGTGCCAGCAGCTTTAGCGCCCTGAACACTGAAGCTTTCTTT. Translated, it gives CASSFSALNTEAFF. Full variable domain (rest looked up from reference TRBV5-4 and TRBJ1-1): ETGVTQSPTHLIKTRGQQVTLRCSSQSGHNTVSWYQQALGQGPQFIFQYYREEENGRGNFPPRFSGLQFPNYSSELNVNALELDDSALYLCASSFSALNTEAFFGQGTRLTVV.

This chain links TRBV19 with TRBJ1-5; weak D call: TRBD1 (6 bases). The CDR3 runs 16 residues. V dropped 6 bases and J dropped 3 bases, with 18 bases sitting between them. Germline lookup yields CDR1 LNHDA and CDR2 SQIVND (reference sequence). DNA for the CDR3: TGTGCCAGTAGCGGGGCCGGGACAATGCCCAATCAGCCCCAGCATTTT. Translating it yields CASSGAGTMPNQPQHF. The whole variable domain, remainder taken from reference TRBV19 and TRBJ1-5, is DGGITQSPKYLFRKEGQNVTLSCEQNLNHDAMYWYRQDPGQGLRLIYYSQIVNDFQKGDIAEGYSVSREKKESFPLTVTSAQKNPTAFYLCASSGAGTMPNQPQHFGDGTRLSIL.

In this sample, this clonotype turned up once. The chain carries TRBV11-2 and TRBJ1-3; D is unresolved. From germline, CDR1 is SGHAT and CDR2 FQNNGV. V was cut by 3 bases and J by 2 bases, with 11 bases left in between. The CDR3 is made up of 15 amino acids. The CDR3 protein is CASSFPEAPGNTIYF. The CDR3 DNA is TGTGCCAGCAGCTTTCCCGAGGCCCCTGGAAACACCATATATTTT. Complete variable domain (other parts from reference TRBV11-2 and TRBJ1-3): EAGVAQSPRYKIIEKRQSVAFWCNPISGHATLYWYQQILGQGPKLLIQFQNNGVVDDSQLPKDRFSAERLKGVDSTLKIQPAKLEDSAVYLCASSFPEAPGNTIYFGEGSWLTVV.

In nucleotides, the CDR3 is TGTGCCAGCAGCCATGTCGTAACCTACGAGCAGTACTTC. Encoded protein: CASSHVVTYEQYF. The chain has TRBV11-2 and TRBJ2-7; D unclear. Germline lookup yields CDR1 SGHAT and CDR2 FQNNGV. The CDR3 has 13 residues. V lost 5 bases, J lost 2 bases, and 10 bases lay in between.

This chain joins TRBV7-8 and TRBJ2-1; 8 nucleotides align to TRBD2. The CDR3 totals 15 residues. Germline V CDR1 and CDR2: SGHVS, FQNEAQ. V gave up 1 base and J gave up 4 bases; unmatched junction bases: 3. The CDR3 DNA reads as TGTGCCAGCAGCTTAGTAGCGGGACCTTACAATGAGCAGTTCTTC. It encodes CASSLVAGPYNEQFF.

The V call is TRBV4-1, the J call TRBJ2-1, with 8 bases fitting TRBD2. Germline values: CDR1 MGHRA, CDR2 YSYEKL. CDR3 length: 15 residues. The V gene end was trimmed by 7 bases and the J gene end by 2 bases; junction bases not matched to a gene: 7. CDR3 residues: CASNFTSGTYNEQFF. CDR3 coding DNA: TGCGCCAGCAACTTTACTAGCGGAACCTACAATGAGCAGTTCTTC.

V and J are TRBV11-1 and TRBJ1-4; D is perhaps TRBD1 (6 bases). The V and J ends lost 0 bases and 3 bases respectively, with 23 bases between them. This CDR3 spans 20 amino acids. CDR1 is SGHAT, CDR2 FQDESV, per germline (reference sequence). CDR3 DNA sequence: TGTGCCAGCAGCTTAGCCAGGATCCTGGGACACACGGAACCTAATGAAAAACTGTTTTTT. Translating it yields CASSLARILGHTEPNEKLFF. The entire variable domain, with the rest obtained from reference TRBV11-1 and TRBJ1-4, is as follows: EAEVAQSPRYKITEKSQAVAFWCDPISGHATLYWYRQILGQGPELLVQFQDESVVDDSQLPKDRFSAERLKGVDSTLKIQPAELGDSAMYLCASSLARILGHTEPNEKLFFGSGTQLSVL.

The CDR3 nucleotides are TGCAGTGCTAGGGGGACTAGCGGGGGCCTTACCTACAATGAGCAGTTCTTC. Protein sequence: CSARGTSGGLTYNEQFF. V is TRBV20-1 and J is TRBJ2-1; 14 nucleotides align to TRBD2. The CDR3 covers 17 residues. CDR1 DFQATT and CDR2 SNEGSKA come from the germline V gene (reference sequence). V lost 3 bases and J lost 2; bases outside the gene matches: 6.

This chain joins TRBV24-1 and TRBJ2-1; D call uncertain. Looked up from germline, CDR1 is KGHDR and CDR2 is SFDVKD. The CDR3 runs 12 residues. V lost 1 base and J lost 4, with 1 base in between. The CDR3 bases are TGTGCCACCAGTGATTTATACAATGAGCAGTTCTTC. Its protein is CATSDLYNEQFF.

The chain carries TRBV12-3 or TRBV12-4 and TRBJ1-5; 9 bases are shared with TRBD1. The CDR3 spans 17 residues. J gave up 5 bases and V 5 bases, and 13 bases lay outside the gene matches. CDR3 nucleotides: TGTGCCAGCAGTCCCGCCGGGGGACAGGGTTTCGATCAGCCCCAGCATTTT. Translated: CASSPAGGQGFDQPQHF.

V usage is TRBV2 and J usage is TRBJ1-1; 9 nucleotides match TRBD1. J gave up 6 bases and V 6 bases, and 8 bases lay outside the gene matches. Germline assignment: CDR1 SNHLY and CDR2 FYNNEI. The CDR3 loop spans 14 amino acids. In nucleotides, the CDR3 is TGTGCCAGCAGGTCGGGACAGGGTAAGCCTGAAGCTTTCTTT. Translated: CASRSGQGKPEAFF.

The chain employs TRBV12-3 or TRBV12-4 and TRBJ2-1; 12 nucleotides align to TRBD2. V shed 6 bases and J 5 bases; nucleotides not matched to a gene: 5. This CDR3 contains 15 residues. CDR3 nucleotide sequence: TGTGCCAGCAGAGGACTAGCGGGATTAAACAATGAGCAGTTCTTC. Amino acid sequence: CASRGLAGLNNEQFF.

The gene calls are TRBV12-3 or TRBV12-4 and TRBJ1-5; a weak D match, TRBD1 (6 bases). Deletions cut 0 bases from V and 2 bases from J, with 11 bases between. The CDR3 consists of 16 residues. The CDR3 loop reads CASSLAWGAGNQPQHF. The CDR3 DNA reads TGTGCCAGCAGTTTAGCGTGGGGGGCAGGCAATCAGCCCCAGCATTTT.

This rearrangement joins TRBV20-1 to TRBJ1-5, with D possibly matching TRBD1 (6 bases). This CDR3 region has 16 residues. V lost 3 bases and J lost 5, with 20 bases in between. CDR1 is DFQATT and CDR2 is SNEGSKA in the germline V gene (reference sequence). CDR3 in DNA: TGCAGTGCTAGGGGGGGGCAGTCCCGGGAGGATCAGCCCCAGCATTTT. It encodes CSARGGQSREDQPQHF.

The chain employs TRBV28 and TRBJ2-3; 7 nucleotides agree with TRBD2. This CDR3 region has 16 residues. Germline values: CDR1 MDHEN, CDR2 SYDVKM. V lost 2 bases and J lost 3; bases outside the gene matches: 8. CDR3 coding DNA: TGTGCCAGCAGTTTAGGTCAAGCGGGGCCTACAGATACGCAGTATTTT. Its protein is CASSLGQAGPTDTQYF.

CDR3 region: CASSYGLATTYEQYV. For the CDR3, the DNA is TGTGCCAGCAGTTACGGACTAGCGACCACCTACGAGCAGTACGTC. J is TRBJ2-7 and V is TRBV6-2 or TRBV6-3, with 9 bases fitting TRBD2. This CDR3 has 15 residues. The junction had 4 bases not matched to a gene; V was cut back by 2 bases and J by 2 bases. Germline assignment: CDR1 MNHEY and CDR2 SVGEGT.

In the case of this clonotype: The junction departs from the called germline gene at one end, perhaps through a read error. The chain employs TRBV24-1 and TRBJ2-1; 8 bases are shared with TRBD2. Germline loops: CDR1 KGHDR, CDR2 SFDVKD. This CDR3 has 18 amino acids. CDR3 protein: CATGDDPADSGSFGEQFF. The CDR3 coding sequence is TGTGCCACCGGTGATGATCCGGCCGACAGCGGGAGTTTCGGTGAGCAGTTCTTC.

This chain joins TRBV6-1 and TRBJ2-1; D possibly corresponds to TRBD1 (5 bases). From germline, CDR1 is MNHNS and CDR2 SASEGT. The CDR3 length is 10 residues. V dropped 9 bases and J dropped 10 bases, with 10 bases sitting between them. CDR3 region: CASGALEQFF. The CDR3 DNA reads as TGTGCCAGTGGGGCCCTGGAGCAGTTCTTC.

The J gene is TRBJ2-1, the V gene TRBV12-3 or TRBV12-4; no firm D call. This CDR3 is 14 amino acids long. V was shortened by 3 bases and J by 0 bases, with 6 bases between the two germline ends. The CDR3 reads CASSLTDSYNEQFF. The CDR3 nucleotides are TGTGCCAGCAGTTTGACCGACTCCTACAATGAGCAGTTCTTC.

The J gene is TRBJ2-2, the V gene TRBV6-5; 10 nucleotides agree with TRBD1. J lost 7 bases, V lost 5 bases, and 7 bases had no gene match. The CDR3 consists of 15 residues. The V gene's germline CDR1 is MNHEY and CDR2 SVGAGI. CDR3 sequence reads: CASSTPGTGDGELFF. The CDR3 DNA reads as TGTGCCAGCAGTACCCCCGGGACAGGGGACGGGGAGCTGTTTTTT.

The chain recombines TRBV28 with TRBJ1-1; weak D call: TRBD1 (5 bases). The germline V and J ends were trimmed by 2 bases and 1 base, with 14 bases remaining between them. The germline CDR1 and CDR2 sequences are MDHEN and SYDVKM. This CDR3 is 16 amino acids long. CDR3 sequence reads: CASSLIGARENTEAFF. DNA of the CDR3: TGTGCCAGCAGTTTAATAGGGGCGCGGGAGAACACTGAAGCTTTCTTT.

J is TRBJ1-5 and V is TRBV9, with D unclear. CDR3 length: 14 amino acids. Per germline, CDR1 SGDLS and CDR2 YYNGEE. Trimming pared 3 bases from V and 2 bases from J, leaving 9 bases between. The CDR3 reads CASSGEVGNQPQHF. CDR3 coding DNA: TGTGCCAGCAGCGGCGAGGTGGGCAATCAGCCCCAGCATTTT.

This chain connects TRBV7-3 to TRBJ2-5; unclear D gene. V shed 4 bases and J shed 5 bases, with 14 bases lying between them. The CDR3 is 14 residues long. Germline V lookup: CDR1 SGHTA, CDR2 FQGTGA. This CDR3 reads CASSSNQARETQYF. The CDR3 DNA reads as TGTGCCAGCAGCTCCAATCAGGCGCGCGAGACCCAGTACTTC.

CDR3 sequence (DNA): TGTGCCAGCAGCTCCAGACTAGAGCACTTTAACACCGGGGAGCTGTTTTTT. It is translated as CASSSRLEHFNTGELFF. This chain joins TRBV28 and TRBJ2-2, with D possibly matching TRBD2 (6 bases). This CDR3 is built from 17 residues. With 6 bases removed from V and 2 bases from J, the gap between germline ends came to 19 bases. The germline gives CDR1 MDHEN, CDR2 SYDVKM.